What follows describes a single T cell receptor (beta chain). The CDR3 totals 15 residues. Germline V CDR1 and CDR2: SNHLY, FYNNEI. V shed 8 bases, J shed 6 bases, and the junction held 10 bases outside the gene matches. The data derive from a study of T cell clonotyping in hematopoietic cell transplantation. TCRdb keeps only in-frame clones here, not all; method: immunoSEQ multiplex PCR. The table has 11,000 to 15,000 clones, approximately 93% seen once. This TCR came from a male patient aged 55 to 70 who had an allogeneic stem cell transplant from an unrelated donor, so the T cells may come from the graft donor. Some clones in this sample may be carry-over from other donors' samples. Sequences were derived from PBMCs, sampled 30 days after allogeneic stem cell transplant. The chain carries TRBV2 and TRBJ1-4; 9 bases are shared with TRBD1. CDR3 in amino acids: CASYLGQGRHEKLFF. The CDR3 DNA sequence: TGTGCCAGCTATCTCGGACAGGGGCGCCATGAAAAACTGTTTTTT.